Each of the 17 T cell receptor beta chains below was sequenced from the same sample in a study of T cell repertoires in cytomegalovirus infection (dated by TCRdb to between 2018 and 2021). The instrument was an Illumina HiSeq 1500. In-frame beta chains were kept once TCRdb had trimmed the public reads at Q25 with fastp and called clones with MiXCR. Under each unique CDR3 protein, matching rows form one entry showing the most common genes and DNA. This sample comprises under 600,000 distinct CDR3 sequences, approximately 15% of them detected only once. The biggest ten clones account for about 24% of the sample. The specimen was CD8+ T cells from PBMCs. All receptors come from a human donor in good health (CMV status not recorded). Some clones in this sample may be carry-over from other donors' samples.

This clonotype was observed a handful of times. V and J are TRBV5-1 and TRBJ2-1; D possibly corresponds to TRBD1 (6 bases). V was cut by 7 bases and J by 7 bases, with 9 bases left in between. From germline, CDR1 is SGHRS and CDR2 YFSETQ. This CDR3 spans 11 amino acids. The DNA for the CDR3 is TGCGCCAGCGTCAGGGGAAATGAGCAGTTCTTC. Residues: CASVRGNEQFF.

The CDR3 protein is CSARDRGDHRGDEQYF. As DNA, the CDR3 is TGCAGTGCTAGAGATCGAGGTGATCACAGGGGCGACGAGCAGTACTTC. The chain employs TRBV20-1 and TRBJ2-7, with 7 bases aligning to TRBD1. The CDR3 consists of 16 residues. Germline-derived CDR1 and CDR2 are DFQATT and SNEGSKA (reference sequence). With 0 bases clipped from V and 5 bases from J, the junction kept 13 bases outside the gene matches.

The chain joins TRBV20-1 to TRBJ2-7, with 8 bases aligning to TRBD1. Trimming took 0 bases from V and 1 from J; bases not matched to a gene: 5. This CDR3 spans 15 amino acids. CDR1 and CDR2 from the germline V gene are DFQATT and SNEGSKA (reference sequence). The DNA of the CDR3 is TGCAGTGCTAGAGATAGGACAGGGATTTCCTACGAGCAGTACTTC. Translation gives CSARDRTGISYEQYF.

Only a few counts were recorded for this clonotype. The chain is built from TRBV12-3 or TRBV12-4 and TRBJ1-2; weak D call: TRBD1 (6 bases). Trimming shortened V by 6 bases and J by 4 bases, and 24 bases separated the two germline ends. The length of the CDR3 is 17 residues. The CDR3, as DNA: TGTGCCAGCAGACCTCCGCGTGCGCAGGGGCCACCCTATGGCTACACCTTC. This codes for CASRPPRAQGPPYGYTF.

This clonotype was counted between two and nine times. The J gene is TRBJ1-5, the V gene TRBV6-5, with unresolved D. V gave up 0 bases and J gave up 9 bases, with 9 bases separating them. Germline CDR1 and CDR2: MNHEY and SVGAGI. CDR3 length equals 13 residues. DNA of the CDR3: TGTGCCAGCAGTTACTCCGACGGCGGGCCCCAGCATTTT. This sequence encodes CASSYSDGGPQHF.

Only a few counts were recorded for this clonotype. This chain uses TRBV7-2 with TRBJ2-7, with D possibly being TRBD1 (6 bases). The germline V gene encodes CDR1 SGHTA and CDR2 FQGNSA. Trimming pared 3 bases from V and 5 bases from J, leaving 14 bases between. The CDR3 length is 14 residues. The CDR3 sequence is CASSFPPGENEQYF. The CDR3 DNA reads TGTGCCAGCAGCTTCCCCCCAGGGGAGAACGAGCAGTACTTC.

This chain's CDR3 is CASSLVGTSNTGELFF. CDR3 bases: TGTGCCAGCAGCCTCGTTGGGACCTCGAACACCGGGGAGCTGTTTTTT. V usage is TRBV7-9 and J usage is TRBJ2-2, with D perhaps TRBD1 or TRBD2 (5 bases each). The germline V and J ends were trimmed by 5 bases and 0 bases, with 13 bases remaining between them. The CDR3 contains 16 residues. The germline V gene has CDR1 SEHNR and CDR2 FQNEAQ (reference sequence).

Comments on this clonotype: One base away lies a much larger clone, so this may be a sequencing read error. In this CDR3 the conserved last residue, phenylalanine or tryptophan, is missing, so a read error is likely. J is TRBJ2-6 and V is TRBV7-9; TRBD1 is a possible D gene (6 bases). This CDR3 has 14 amino acids. The V end was cut by 3 bases, the J end by 5 bases, with 8 bases between. In germline, CDR1 is SEHNR, CDR2 FQNEAQ (reference sequence). In nucleotides, the CDR3 is TGTGCCAGCAGCTTCCGGGACAGGGCCAACGTCCTGACTTTA. Amino acid sequence: CASSFRDRANVLTL.

This clonotype was seen many times. V and J are TRBV7-6 and TRBJ2-5, with D maybe TRBD2 (5 bases). CDR1 and CDR2 (germline): SGHVS, FNYEAQ. V lost 5 bases and J lost 1, with 11 bases in between. CDR3 length: 14 amino acids. The CDR3 region has the DNA TGTGCCAGCAGCACCCGACTACCCCAAGAGACCCAGTACTTC. Protein sequence: CASSTRLPQETQYF.

There are many counts of this clonotype. The V gene is TRBV19, the J gene TRBJ1-5; TRBD1 might be the D (5 bases). Between the trimmed V and J ends, which lost 1 base and 2 bases, there was a span of 9 bases. This CDR3 is 15 amino acids long. The germline CDR1 and CDR2 sequences are LNHDA and SQIVND (reference sequence). This CDR3 reads CASSIVGEGNQPQHF. In nucleotides, the CDR3 is TGTGCCAGTAGTATAGTGGGGGAAGGCAATCAGCCCCAGCATTTT.

DNA of the CDR3: TGTGCCAGCAGCTTATGGGACAGGGGGCAGACTAATGAAAAACTGTTTTTT. It specifies CASSLWDRGQTNEKLFF. The J gene is TRBJ1-4, the V gene TRBV11-2; 12 bases are a match to TRBD1. J gave up 2 bases and V 2 bases, and 3 bases lay outside the gene matches. Germline-derived CDR1 and CDR2 are SGHAT and FQNNGV. This CDR3 is built from 17 residues.

In its sample, this clonotype was seen many times. V is TRBV11-2 and J is TRBJ2-7; 8 positions match TRBD1. V was clipped by 0 bases and J by 7 bases; unmatched bases: 8. The CDR3 extends over 15 amino acids. The germline V gene encodes CDR1 SGHAT and CDR2 FQNNGV. The CDR3 loop reads CASSLEGTGGREQYF. The CDR3 coding sequence is TGTGCCAGCAGCTTAGAAGGGACAGGCGGAAGGGAGCAGTACTTC.

This clonotype has only a few counts. The chain has TRBV15 and TRBJ2-7; D gene unclear. This CDR3 has 13 residues. Germline CDR1 is LNHNV and CDR2 is YYDKDF (reference sequence). Trimming removed 1 base from V and 6 bases from J, with 10 bases in between. DNA for the CDR3: TGTGCCACCAGCAGAGTTGAAGGATCCGAGCAGTACTTC. Encoded protein: CATSRVEGSEQYF.

This clonotype was seen a handful of times. The chain has TRBV29-1 and TRBJ2-2; D may be TRBD1 or TRBD2 (6 bases each). Trimming removed 2 bases at V and 4 bases at J, with 14 bases between. CDR1 is SQVTM and CDR2 is ANQGSEA in the germline V gene. This CDR3 contains 15 residues. Here the CDR3 reads CSVELGGGPTGELFF. CDR3 coding DNA: TGCAGCGTTGAATTAGGTGGGGGGCCCACCGGGGAGCTGTTTTTT.

The CDR3 region is CASSLLGVEKLFF. The CDR3 region has the DNA TGTGCCAGCAGTTTATTAGGGGTTGAAAAACTGTTTTTT. V gene TRBV27 combines with J gene TRBJ1-4; D is possibly TRBD1 (5 bases). V lost 1 base to trimming and J lost 7 bases, with 7 bases between them. From germline, CDR1 is MNHEY and CDR2 SMNVEV (reference sequence). The CDR3 consists of 13 residues.

Concerning this clonotype itself: Because the CDR3 is missing its conserved closing phenylalanine or tryptophan, this is likely a read error. The chain uses TRBV29-1 and TRBJ1-2; D is unresolved. The germline V gene has CDR1 SQVTM and CDR2 ANQGSEA. This CDR3 is built from 16 residues. The V end lost 0 bases, the J end lost 6 bases, and 20 bases lay between the germline ends. The CDR3 loop is CSVEESLYILENGYTL. CDR3 nucleotides: TGCAGCGTTGAAGAGTCGTTGTATATCTTAGAGAATGGCTACACCCTC.

This clonotype occurred a few times. The chain employs TRBV7-3 and TRBJ2-7, with unresolved D. This CDR3 has 12 residues. Germline values: CDR1 SGHTA, CDR2 FQGTGA. The V end lost 2 bases, the J end lost 9 bases, and 11 bases lay between the germline ends. The CDR3 DNA follows: TGTGCCAGCAGCTTATCTGGGCTGGGGCAGTACTTC. Protein sequence: CASSLSGLGQYF.